This TCR beta chain was sequenced for a study of neoadjuvant anti-PD-1 for oral cavity cancer. At the level of the study: Most patients had three to four biweekly doses of 3 mg/kg nivolumab before resection.

Whole-study findings and limits: Higher pretreatment Treg/Th17 ratios tracked higher pretreatment blood clonality.

In regard to this clone: The antigen is undetermined.

This sample's time point: after neoadjuvant nivolumab, at surgical resection. These newly diagnosed stage II-IVA oral cavity squamous cell carcinoma patients had no prior systemic or radiation treatment. Most PBMC samples had approximately 440 ng input DNA in six replicates. The method was immunoSEQ multiplex PCR; TCRdb's version includes in-frame clones alone and lacks a portion of them. The sample shows just under 70,000 clones, roughly 84% of them seen only once. This CDR3 comprises 15 residues. Germline V gene sequence: CDR1 SGHTA, CDR2 FQGNSA. The V and J ends lost 0 bases and 2 bases respectively, with 11 bases between them.

The genes are TRBV7-2 and TRBJ2-7, with D perhaps matching TRBD1 (6 bases). The material was PBMCs, obtained after nivolumab (anti-PD-1) treatment. This receptor was obtained from a person aged 35 to 85 with oral cavity squamous cell carcinoma. The CDR3: CASSLALGGPYEQYF. In nucleotides, the CDR3 is TGTGCCAGCAGCTTAGCTCTTGGGGGCCCCTACGAGCAGTACTTC.